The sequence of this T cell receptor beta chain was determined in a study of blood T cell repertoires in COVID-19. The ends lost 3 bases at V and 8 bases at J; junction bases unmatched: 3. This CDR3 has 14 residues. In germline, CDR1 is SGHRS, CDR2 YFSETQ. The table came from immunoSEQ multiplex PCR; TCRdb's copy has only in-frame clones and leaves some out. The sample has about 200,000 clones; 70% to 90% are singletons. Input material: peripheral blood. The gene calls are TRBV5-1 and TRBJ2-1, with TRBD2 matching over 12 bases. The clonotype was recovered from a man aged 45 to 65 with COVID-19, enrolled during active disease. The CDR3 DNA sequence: TGCGCCAGCAGCTCAGGACTAGCGGGGTATGAGCAGTTCTTC. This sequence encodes CASSSGLAGYEQFF.